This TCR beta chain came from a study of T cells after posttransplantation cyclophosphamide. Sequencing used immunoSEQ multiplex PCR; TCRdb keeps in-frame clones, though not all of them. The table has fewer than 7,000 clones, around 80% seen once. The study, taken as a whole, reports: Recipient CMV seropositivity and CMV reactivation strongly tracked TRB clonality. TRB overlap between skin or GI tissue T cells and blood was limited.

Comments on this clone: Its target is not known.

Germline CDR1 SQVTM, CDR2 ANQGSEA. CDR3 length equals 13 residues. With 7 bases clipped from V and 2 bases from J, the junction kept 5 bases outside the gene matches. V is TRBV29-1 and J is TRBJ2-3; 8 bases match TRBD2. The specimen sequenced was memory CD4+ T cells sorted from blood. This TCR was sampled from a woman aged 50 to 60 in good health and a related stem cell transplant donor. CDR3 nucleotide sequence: TGCAGCGCCGGGACTAGGACCACAGATACGCAGTATTTT. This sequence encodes CSAGTRTTDTQYF.